The 29 T cell receptor beta chains reported below all come from one sample, sequenced in a study of cytomegalovirus exposure and HLA in healthy donors (dated by TCRdb to the late 2010s). Library preparation used the immunoSEQ multiplex PCR assay. For the multiplex PCR, a mixture combining 60 forward primers for TCR Vbeta segments and 13 reverse primers for TCR Jbeta segments was used. TCRdb carries this immuneACCESS record with in-frame sequences only. Its versions omit some clonotypes, under half of them owing to an unresolved V gene in the studies checked, with the rest unexplained. The table for this sample shows around 100,000 clones. The ten largest make up 3% to 3.5% of the sample. The sequencing sample was made of PBMCs. The source is a middle-aged man in good health and CMV-seronegative.

The chain is built from TRBV11-3 and TRBJ2-1; 15 nucleotides align to TRBD2. V dropped 4 bases and J dropped 9; count of bases not matched to a gene: 16. The CDR3 sequence is 19 residues long. The germline gives CDR1 SGHNT, CDR2 YENEEA. The CDR3 DNA is TGTGCCAGCAGCTCGGGACAGGGGGGACTAGCGGGAGGACCCATTGAGCAGTTCTTC. It translates to CASSSGQGGLAGGPIEQFF.

This chain uses TRBV10-1 with TRBJ1-5; 7 positions match TRBD1. The V segment lost 2 bases and the J segment 3 bases; nucleotides outside the gene matches: 7. The CDR3 runs 16 residues. Germline CDR1 reads WNHNN; CDR2 reads SYGVQD (reference sequence). In nucleotides, the CDR3 is TGCGCCAGCAGTGAGAAACCTCAGGGGGACAATCAGCCCCAGCATTTT. Encoded protein: CASSEKPQGDNQPQHF.

This chain joins TRBV5-1 and TRBJ2-2; D possibly corresponds to TRBD1 (6 bases). Germline CDR1 SGHRS, CDR2 YFSETQ. The CDR3 has 16 amino acids. Trimming pared 1 base from V and 6 bases from J, leaving 16 bases between. CDR3 residues: CASSLRSGDVSGELFF. For the CDR3, the DNA is TGCGCCAGCAGCTTGAGGTCAGGGGATGTTTCCGGGGAGCTGTTTTTT.

The chain's CDR3 is CASNSGQKQETQYF. For the CDR3, the DNA is TGTGCCAGCAACTCTGGACAGAAGCAAGAGACCCAGTACTTC. The chain links TRBV5-4 to TRBJ2-5, with a weak D call TRBD1 (6 bases). CDR3 size: 14 residues. The germline V gene encodes CDR1 SGHNT and CDR2 YYREEE (reference sequence). The V gene lost 6 bases and the J gene lost 2 bases, with 14 bases spanning the gap.

The genes are TRBV5-1 and TRBJ2-2; TRBD2 is a possible D gene (5 bases). The CDR3 totals 16 residues. Per germline, CDR1 SGHRS and CDR2 YFSETQ. V was trimmed by 2 bases and J by 0 bases, leaving 11 bases between them. CDR3 region: CASSFNTGSNTGELFF. The CDR3 DNA sequence: TGCGCCAGCAGCTTTAATACGGGATCGAACACCGGGGAGCTGTTTTTT. Using reference TRBV5-1 and TRBJ2-2 for the parts outside the CDR3, the full variable domain is KAGVTQTPRYLIKTRGQQVTLSCSPISGHRSVSWYQQTPGQGLQFLFEYFSETQRNKGNFPGRFSGRQFSNSRSEMNVSTLELGDSALYLCASSFNTGSNTGELFFGEGSRLTVL.

V usage is TRBV7-9 and J usage is TRBJ1-1; D gene ambiguous. Germline V gene sequence: CDR1 SEHNR, CDR2 FQNEAQ (reference sequence). Trimming took off 5 bases at V and 0 bases at J, with 10 bases between the two ends. The CDR3 is 14 amino acids. CDR3 in DNA: TGTGCCAGCAGCGTCAATTCGGTGAACACTGAAGCTTTCTTT. Translated, it gives CASSVNSVNTEAFF.

This chain connects TRBV2 to TRBJ1-1; D remains unclear. CDR3 length: 14 residues. Trimming shortened V by 6 bases and J by 1 base, and 12 bases separated the two germline ends. Germline V gene lookup returns CDR1 SNHLY and CDR2 FYNNEI. The CDR3 DNA follows: TGTGCCAGCAGCCTAATAACTTCGAACACTGAAGCTTTCTTT. It is translated as CASSLITSNTEAFF.

The V call is TRBV30, the J call TRBJ1-2, with D maybe TRBD1 (5 bases). The germline gives CDR1 GTSNPN, CDR2 SVGIG (reference sequence). Trimming removed 2 bases from V and 6 bases from J, with 19 bases in between. This CDR3 has 15 residues. The CDR3 DNA is TGTGCCTGGAGTATTGGCGGGGCCGACCGCGATGGCTACACCTTC. Translating it yields CAWSIGGADRDGYTF.

The V gene is TRBV19, the J gene TRBJ1-1; D call uncertain. The ends were cut back, 7 bases at V and 6 bases at J, with 15 bases in the middle. The V gene's germline CDR1 is LNHDA and CDR2 SQIVND (reference sequence). The CDR3 has 13 amino acids. CDR3 sequence (DNA): TGTGCCAGTAAGGAGGGCCGGAGGGCTGAAGCTTTCTTT. The encoded protein is CASKEGRRAEAFF.

The V and J genes are TRBV5-6 and TRBJ1-1, with TRBD1 matching 7 bases. In germline, CDR1 is SGHDT, CDR2 YYEEEE. The V segment lost 4 bases and the J segment 0 bases; nucleotides outside the gene matches: 12. The CDR3 is made up of 17 amino acids. The CDR3 DNA is TGTGCCAGCAGCCCCCTTTGGGACAGAGGACTGAACACTGAAGCTTTCTTT. It yields the protein CASSPLWDRGLNTEAFF.

The chain couples TRBV6-5 to TRBJ2-7; perhaps TRBD1 as D (5 bases). V was trimmed by 0 bases and J by 2 bases, leaving 14 bases between them. This CDR3 has 16 amino acids. Germline loops: CDR1 MNHEY, CDR2 SVGAGI. In DNA, the CDR3 is TGTGCCAGCAGTTACTCACGCACAGGTGTGACCTACGAGCAGTACTTC. Amino acids: CASSYSRTGVTYEQYF.

The J gene is TRBJ2-5, the V gene TRBV29-1, with a tentative D call TRBD1 (5 bases). Germline V CDR1 and CDR2: SQVTM, ANQGSEA. The CDR3 is 13 residues long. The germline V and J ends were trimmed by 4 bases and 1 base, with 10 bases remaining between them. The CDR3 region has the DNA TGCAGCGTTGTAGGGCAGGGCCAAGAGACCCAGTACTTC. Residues: CSVVGQGQETQYF.

The chain links TRBV6-6 to TRBJ1-2; weak D call: TRBD1 (6 bases). Trimming shortened V by 2 bases and J by 6 bases, and 13 bases separated the two germline ends. The germline V gene encodes CDR1 MNHNY and CDR2 SVGAGI (reference sequence). The CDR3 has 14 amino acids. The CDR3 nucleotides read TGTGCCAGCAGTTACCCCCGGGCAGGGGATGGCTACACCTTC. This encodes CASSYPRAGDGYTF.

This rearrangement joins TRBV11-2 to TRBJ2-7; 9 bases fit TRBD1. V shed 0 bases, J shed 3 bases, and the junction held 3 bases outside the gene matches. Germline CDR1 SGHAT, CDR2 FQNNGV. The CDR3 runs to 15 residues. CDR3 amino acids: CASSLEGQGIYEQYF. CDR3 in DNA: TGTGCCAGCAGCTTAGAGGGACAGGGCATCTACGAGCAGTACTTC.

The V gene is TRBV18, the J gene TRBJ2-7; tentatively, D is TRBD1 (6 bases). The CDR3 is 14 amino acids. Deletions cut 3 bases from V and 3 bases from J, with 12 bases between. Per the germline V gene, CDR1 is KGHSH and CDR2 is LQKENI. Here the CDR3 reads CASSPEQGRYEQYF. The CDR3 region has the DNA TGTGCCAGCTCACCGGAACAGGGCCGCTACGAGCAGTACTTC.

The rearrangement uses TRBV7-6 and TRBJ2-1; possibly TRBD2 for D (6 bases). This CDR3 is 18 amino acids long. V gave up 0 bases and J gave up 4 bases, with 19 bases separating them. CDR1 is SGHVS and CDR2 is FNYEAQ in the germline V gene. CDR3 sequence (DNA): TGTGCCAGCAGCTTAGCGAATGAATTAGCGGATTCTTACAATGAGCAGTTCTTC. Its protein product is CASSLANELADSYNEQFF.

This rearrangement joins TRBV6-5 to TRBJ2-5; D might be TRBD2 (6 bases). This CDR3 spans 11 amino acids. Germline CDR1 is MNHEY and CDR2 is SVGAGI. Between the trimmed V and J ends, which lost 7 bases and 5 bases, there was a span of 8 bases. The CDR3 reads CASKEGETQYF. The CDR3 DNA sequence: TGTGCCAGCAAGGAGGGGGAGACCCAGTACTTC.

J is TRBJ2-3 and V is TRBV4-1; D not resolved. Between the trimmed V and J ends, which lost 0 bases and 1 base, there was a span of 8 bases. Germline V gives CDR1 MGHRA, CDR2 YSYEKL. The CDR3 is 15 residues long. As DNA, the CDR3 is TGCGCCAGCAGCCAAGAGAACACAGGCACAGATACGCAGTATTTT. It specifies CASSQENTGTDTQYF.

This rearrangement joins TRBV5-1 to TRBJ2-3; D remains ambiguous. The germline V gene encodes CDR1 SGHRS and CDR2 YFSETQ. Deletions cut 4 bases from V and 1 base from J, with 10 bases between. The CDR3 has 14 amino acids. For the CDR3, the DNA is TGCGCCAGCAGCCTGTGGCCTGGCACAGATACGCAGTATTTT. It specifies CASSLWPGTDTQYF.

This chain joins TRBV28 and TRBJ1-5; D ambiguous. V dropped 3 bases and J dropped 7 bases, with 7 bases sitting between them. The CDR3 extends over 12 amino acids. CDR1 and CDR2 (germline): MDHEN, SYDVKM. This chain's CDR3 is CASSFPFQPQHF. In nucleotides, the CDR3 is TGTGCCAGCAGTTTCCCGTTCCAGCCCCAGCATTTT.

This chain uses TRBV14 with TRBJ2-6; D remains ambiguous. The CDR3 consists of 15 residues. V gave up 1 base and J gave up 2 bases, with 6 bases separating them. Germline V gene sequence: CDR1 SGHDN, CDR2 FVKESK. This CDR3 is CASSQGPPGANVLTF. As DNA, the CDR3 is TGTGCCAGCAGCCAAGGGCCTCCTGGGGCCAACGTCCTGACTTTC.

The gene calls are TRBV10-3 and TRBJ2-1; 10 bases align to TRBD2. The CDR3 length is 17 residues. Germline values: CDR1 ENHRY, CDR2 SYGVKD. Trimming took 3 bases from V and 7 from J; bases not matched to a gene: 12. The chain's CDR3 is CAISDSGVAGGRNEQFF. The DNA for the CDR3 is TGTGCCATCAGTGACTCCGGGGTAGCGGGGGGCAGGAATGAGCAGTTCTTC.

Worth noting for this clone: The same CDR3 also results from other DNA sequences found in this sample. The chain combines TRBV4-3 with TRBJ2-6, with D perhaps TRBD2 (5 bases). Per germline, CDR1 LGHNA and CDR2 YSLEER. The CDR3 runs to 18 residues. The ends were cut back, 0 bases at V and 4 bases at J, with 16 bases in the middle. The CDR3 protein is CASSQDRGLSSGANVLTF. CDR3 nucleotide sequence: TGCGCCAGCAGCCAAGATCGTGGACTCTCCTCCGGGGCCAACGTCCTGACTTTC.

The V call is TRBV5-1, the J call TRBJ2-1; 7 nucleotides line up with TRBD2. This CDR3 contains 18 residues. Germline assignment: CDR1 SGHRS and CDR2 YFSETQ. V was pared by 2 bases and J by 5 bases, with 16 bases of the junction left unmatched. This chain's CDR3 is CASSFVSGVRESHNEQFF. The CDR3, as DNA: TGCGCCAGCAGCTTCGTCTCGGGTGTGCGGGAGTCCCACAATGAGCAGTTCTTC.

The rearrangement uses TRBV13 and TRBJ1-2; a possible D gene is TRBD1 (5 bases). Germline CDR1 reads PRHDT; CDR2 reads FYEKMQ (reference sequence). Between the trimmed V and J ends, which lost 4 bases and 2 bases, there was a span of 11 bases. This CDR3 region has 14 residues. This CDR3 reads CASSSIQENYGYTF. CDR3 nucleotide sequence: TGTGCCAGCAGCTCCATACAGGAGAACTATGGCTACACCTTC. The full variable domain, in which reference TRBV13 and TRBJ1-2 provide the parts outside the CDR3, is AAGVIQSPRHLIKEKRETATLKCYPIPRHDTVYWYQQGPGQDPQFLISFYEKMQSDKGSIPDRFSAQQFSDYHSELNMSSLELGDSALYFCASSSIQENYGYTFGSGTRLTVV.

Here the CDR3 DNA reads TGTGCCAGCAGCGTAGGGGGGCGCGGTCCCTACGAGCAGTACTTC. Amino acid sequence: CASSVGGRGPYEQYF. This chain uses TRBV9 with TRBJ2-7, with a possible D match to TRBD1 (6 bases). The germline V and J ends were trimmed by 0 bases and 2 bases, with 12 bases remaining between them. The CDR3 is 15 amino acids. Germline CDR1 is SGDLS and CDR2 is YYNGEE.

Remarks on this clone: Additional DNA sequences in this sample encode the identical CDR3. This rearrangement joins TRBV9 to TRBJ2-7; D might be TRBD1 (5 bases). The CDR3 extends over 12 amino acids. Trimming took off 3 bases at V and 3 bases at J, with 7 bases between the two ends. Germline assignment: CDR1 SGDLS and CDR2 YYNGEE. In nucleotides, the CDR3 is TGTGCCAGCAGCGGCGACAGCTACGAGCAGTACTTC. It encodes CASSGDSYEQYF. Complete variable domain (other parts from reference TRBV9 and TRBJ2-7): DSGVTQTPKHLITATGQRVTLRCSPRSGDLSVYWYQQSLDQGLQFLIQYYNGEERAKGNILERFSAQQFPDLHSELNLSSLELGDSALYFCASSGDSYEQYFGPGTRLTVT.

The chain carries TRBV27 and TRBJ1-6; D perhaps matches TRBD1 (6 bases). The CDR3 is 15 residues long. The germline V gene has CDR1 MNHEY and CDR2 SMNVEV (reference sequence). The V and J ends lost 3 bases and 3 bases respectively, with 9 bases between them. The CDR3 loop reads CASSFGRGYNSPLHF. CDR3 nucleotides: TGTGCCAGCAGTTTCGGCAGGGGCTATAATTCACCCCTCCACTTT.

V and J are TRBV7-9 and TRBJ2-3; 14 nucleotides agree with TRBD2. Germline V gene sequence: CDR1 SEHNR, CDR2 FQNEAQ (reference sequence). V was pared by 4 bases and J by 4 bases, with 1 base of the junction left unmatched. The CDR3 totals 15 residues. The CDR3 nucleotides read TGTGCCAGCAGCTCGGGACTAGCGGGAGCAGATACGCAGTATTTT. Its translation is CASSSGLAGADTQYF.